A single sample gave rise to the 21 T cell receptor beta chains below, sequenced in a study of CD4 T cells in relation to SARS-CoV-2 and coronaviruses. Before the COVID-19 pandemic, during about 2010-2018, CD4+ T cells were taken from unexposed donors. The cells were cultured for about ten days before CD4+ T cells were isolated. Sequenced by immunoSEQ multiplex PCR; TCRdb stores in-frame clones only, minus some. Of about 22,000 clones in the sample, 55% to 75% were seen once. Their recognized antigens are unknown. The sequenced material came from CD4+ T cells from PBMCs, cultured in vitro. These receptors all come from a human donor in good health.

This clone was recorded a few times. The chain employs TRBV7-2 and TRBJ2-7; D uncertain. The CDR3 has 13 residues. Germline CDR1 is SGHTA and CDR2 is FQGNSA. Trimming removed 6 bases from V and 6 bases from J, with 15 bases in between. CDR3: CASSRTTFGEQYF. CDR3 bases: TGTGCCAGCAGTCGCACCACCTTCGGCGAGCAGTACTTC. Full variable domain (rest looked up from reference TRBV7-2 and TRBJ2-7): GAGVSQSPSNKVTEKGKDVELRCDPISGHTALYWYRQSLGQGLEFLIYFQGNSAPDKSGLPSDRFSAERTGGSVSTLTIQRTQQEDSAVYLCASSRTTFGEQYFGPGTRLTVT.

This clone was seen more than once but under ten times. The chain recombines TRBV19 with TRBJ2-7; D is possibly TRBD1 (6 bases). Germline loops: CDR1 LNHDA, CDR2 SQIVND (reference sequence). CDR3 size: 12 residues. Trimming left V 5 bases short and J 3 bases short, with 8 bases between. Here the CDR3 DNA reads TGTGCCAGTAGTGGGACACTCTACGAGCAGTACTTC. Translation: CASSGTLYEQYF.

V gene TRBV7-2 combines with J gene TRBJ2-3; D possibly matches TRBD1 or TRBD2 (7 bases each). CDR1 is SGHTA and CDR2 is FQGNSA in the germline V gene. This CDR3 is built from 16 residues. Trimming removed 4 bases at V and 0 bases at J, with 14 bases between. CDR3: CASSWGGTVSTDTQYF. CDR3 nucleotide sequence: TGTGCCAGCAGCTGGGGGGGGACAGTTAGCACAGATACGCAGTATTTT. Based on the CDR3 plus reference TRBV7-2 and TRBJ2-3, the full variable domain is GAGVSQSPSNKVTEKGKDVELRCDPISGHTALYWYRQSLGQGLEFLIYFQGNSAPDKSGLPSDRFSAERTGGSVSTLTIQRTQQEDSAVYLCASSWGGTVSTDTQYFGPGTRLTVL.

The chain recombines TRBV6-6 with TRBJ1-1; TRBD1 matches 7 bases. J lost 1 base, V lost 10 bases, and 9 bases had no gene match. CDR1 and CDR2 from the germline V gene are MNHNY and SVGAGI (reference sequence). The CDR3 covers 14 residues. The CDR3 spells CANLDRKENTEAFF. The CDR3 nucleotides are TGTGCCAACCTGGACAGGAAGGAGAACACTGAAGCTTTCTTT.

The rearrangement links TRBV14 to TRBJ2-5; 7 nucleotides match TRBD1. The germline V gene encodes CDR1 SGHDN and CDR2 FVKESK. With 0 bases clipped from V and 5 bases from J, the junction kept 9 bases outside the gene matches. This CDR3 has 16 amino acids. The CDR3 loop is CASSQDPLRGWETQYF. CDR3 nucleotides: TGTGCCAGCAGCCAAGACCCCCTCAGGGGGTGGGAGACCCAGTACTTC.

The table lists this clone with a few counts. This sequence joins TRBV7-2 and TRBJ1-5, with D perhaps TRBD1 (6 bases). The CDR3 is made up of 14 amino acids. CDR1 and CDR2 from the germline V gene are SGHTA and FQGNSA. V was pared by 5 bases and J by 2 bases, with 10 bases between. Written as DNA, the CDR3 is TGTGCCAGCAGCCCCCCAGGGGGCAATCAGCCCCAGCATTTT. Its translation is CASSPPGGNQPQHF.

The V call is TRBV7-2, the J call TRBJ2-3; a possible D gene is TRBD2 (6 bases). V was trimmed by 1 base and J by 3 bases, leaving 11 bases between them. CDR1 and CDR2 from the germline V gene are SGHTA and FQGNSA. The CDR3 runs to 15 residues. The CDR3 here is CASSLGPSETDTQYF. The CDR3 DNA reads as TGTGCCAGCAGCTTAGGTCCTAGCGAGACAGATACGCAGTATTTT.

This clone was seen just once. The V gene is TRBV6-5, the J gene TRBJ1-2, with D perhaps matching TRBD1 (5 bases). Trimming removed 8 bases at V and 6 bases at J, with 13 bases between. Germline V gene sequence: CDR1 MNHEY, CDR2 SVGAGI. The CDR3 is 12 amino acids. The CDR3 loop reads CASWAQADGYTF. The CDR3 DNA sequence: TGTGCCAGCTGGGCACAGGCGGATGGCTACACCTTC.

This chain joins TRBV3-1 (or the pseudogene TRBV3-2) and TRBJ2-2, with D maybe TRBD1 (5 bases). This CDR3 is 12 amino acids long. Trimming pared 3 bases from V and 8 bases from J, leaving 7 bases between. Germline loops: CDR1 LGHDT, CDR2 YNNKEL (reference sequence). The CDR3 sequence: CASSHRGGELFF. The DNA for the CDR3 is TGTGCCAGCAGCCATAGGGGAGGGGAGCTGTTTTTT.

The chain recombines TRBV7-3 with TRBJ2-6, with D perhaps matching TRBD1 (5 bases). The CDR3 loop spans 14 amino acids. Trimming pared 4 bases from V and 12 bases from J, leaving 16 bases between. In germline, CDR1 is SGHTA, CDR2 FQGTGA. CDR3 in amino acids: CASSSGDSRAVLTF. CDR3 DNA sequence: TGTGCCAGCAGCTCCGGCGACAGCCGCGCCGTCCTGACTTTC.

The CDR3 nucleotides read TGTGCCAGCAGCACGCAAGGAGGGGGGGCCGAGCAGTACTTC. This sequence encodes CASSTQGGGAEQYF. The rearrangement joins TRBV27 to TRBJ2-7; maybe TRBD2 (7 bases). Germline values: CDR1 MNHEY, CDR2 SMNVEV (reference sequence). The V end lost 6 bases, the J end lost 6 bases, and 18 bases lay between the germline ends. The CDR3 extends over 14 amino acids.

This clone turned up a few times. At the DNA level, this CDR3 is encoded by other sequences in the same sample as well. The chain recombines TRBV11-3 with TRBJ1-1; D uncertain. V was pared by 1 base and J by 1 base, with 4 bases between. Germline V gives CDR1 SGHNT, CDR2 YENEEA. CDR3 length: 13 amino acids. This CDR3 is CASSLGGNTEAFF. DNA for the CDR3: TGTGCCAGCAGCTTAGGGGGGAACACTGAAGCTTTCTTT.

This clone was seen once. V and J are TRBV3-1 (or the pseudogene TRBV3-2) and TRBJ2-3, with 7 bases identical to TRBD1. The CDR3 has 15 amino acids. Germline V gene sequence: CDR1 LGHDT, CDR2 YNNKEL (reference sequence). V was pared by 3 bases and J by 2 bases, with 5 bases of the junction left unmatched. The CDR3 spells CASSQGQPHTDTQYF. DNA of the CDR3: TGTGCCAGCAGCCAGGGACAGCCTCACACAGATACGCAGTATTTT.

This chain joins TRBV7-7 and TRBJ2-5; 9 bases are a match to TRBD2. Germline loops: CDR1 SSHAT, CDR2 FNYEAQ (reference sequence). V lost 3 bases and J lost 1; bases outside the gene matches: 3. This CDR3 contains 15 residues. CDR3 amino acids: CASSFGSGGQETQYF. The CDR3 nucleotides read TGTGCCAGCAGCTTTGGTAGCGGGGGCCAAGAGACCCAGTACTTC.

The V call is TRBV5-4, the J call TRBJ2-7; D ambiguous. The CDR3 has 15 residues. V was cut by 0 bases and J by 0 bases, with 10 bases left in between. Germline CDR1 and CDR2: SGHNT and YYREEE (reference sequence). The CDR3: CASSLGQRGSYEQYF. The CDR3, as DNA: TGTGCCAGCAGCTTGGGGCAGAGAGGCTCCTACGAGCAGTACTTC.

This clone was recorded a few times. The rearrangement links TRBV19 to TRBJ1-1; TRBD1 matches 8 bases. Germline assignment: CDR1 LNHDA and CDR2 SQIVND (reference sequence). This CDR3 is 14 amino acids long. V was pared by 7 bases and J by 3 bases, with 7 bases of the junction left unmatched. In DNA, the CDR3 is TGTGCCAGTAAACAGGGGGAAAGAGACACTGAAGCTTTCTTT. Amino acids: CASKQGERDTEAFF.

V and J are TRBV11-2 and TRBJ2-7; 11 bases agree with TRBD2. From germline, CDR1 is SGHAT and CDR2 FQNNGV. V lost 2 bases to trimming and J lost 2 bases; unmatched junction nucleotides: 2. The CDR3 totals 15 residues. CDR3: CASSLRTSGPYEQYF. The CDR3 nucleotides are TGTGCCAGCAGCTTAAGGACTAGCGGGCCCTACGAGCAGTACTTC.

This CDR3 is CASSQVGTGGGETQYF. The CDR3 DNA follows: TGTGCCAGCAGCCAAGTCGGGACAGGGGGCGGGGAGACCCAGTACTTC. J is TRBJ2-5 and V is TRBV4-2; 12 bases are a match to TRBD1. Trimming removed 1 base from V and 5 bases from J; junction bases left unmatched: 5. This CDR3 has 16 residues. Germline V CDR1 and CDR2: LGHNA, YNFKEQ.

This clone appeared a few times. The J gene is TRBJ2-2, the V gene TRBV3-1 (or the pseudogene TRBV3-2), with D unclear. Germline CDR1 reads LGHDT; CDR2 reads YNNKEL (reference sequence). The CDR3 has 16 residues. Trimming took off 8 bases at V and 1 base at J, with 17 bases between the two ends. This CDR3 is CASSWWARRNTGELFF. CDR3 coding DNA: TGTGCCAGCTCCTGGTGGGCTAGGCGGAACACCGGGGAGCTGTTTTTT.

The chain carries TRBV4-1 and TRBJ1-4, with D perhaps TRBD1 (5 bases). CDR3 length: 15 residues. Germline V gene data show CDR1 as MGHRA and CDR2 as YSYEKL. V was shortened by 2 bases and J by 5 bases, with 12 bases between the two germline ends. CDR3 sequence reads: CASSQIPGQNEKLFF. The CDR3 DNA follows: TGCGCCAGCAGCCAAATCCCGGGGCAGAATGAAAAACTGTTTTTT.

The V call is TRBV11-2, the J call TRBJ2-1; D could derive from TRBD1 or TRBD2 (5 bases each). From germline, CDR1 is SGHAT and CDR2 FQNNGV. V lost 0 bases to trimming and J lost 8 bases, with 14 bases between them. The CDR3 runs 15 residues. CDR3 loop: CASSLEGTTVDEQFF. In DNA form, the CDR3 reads TGTGCCAGCAGCTTAGAGGGGACGACGGTTGATGAGCAGTTCTTC. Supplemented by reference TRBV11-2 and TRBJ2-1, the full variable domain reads EAGVAQSPRYKIIEKRQSVAFWCNPISGHATLYWYQQILGQGPKLLIQFQNNGVVDDSQLPKDRFSAERLKGVDSTLKIQPAKLEDSAVYLCASSLEGTTVDEQFFGPGTRLTVL.